Below, 24 T cell receptor beta chains from the same sample are listed, as sequenced in a study of CD8+ T cells in alopecia areata. Regarding treatment: oral pan-JAK inhibitor, 5-10 mg twice daily. Extracted RNA was reverse transcribed into cDNA, the sequencing template. Sequencing was performed with immunoSEQ multiplex PCR; in TCRdb, only in-frame clones are kept and a portion is missing. The sample yields approximately 210,000 clones, approximately 47% seen once. The material was CD4+ T cells sorted from blood, obtained around week 36, from a patient treated with tofacitinib. These receptors originate from a human donor with alopecia areata.

The rearrangement joins TRBV20-1 to TRBJ1-2; unclear D gene. V lost 3 bases, J lost 4 bases, and 6 bases lay in between. The CDR3 is 11 residues long. Germline lookup yields CDR1 DFQATT and CDR2 SNEGSKA (reference sequence). The DNA of the CDR3 is TGCAGTGCTAGGATGGGCTATGGCTACACCTTC. Translation: CSARMGYGYTF.

The CDR3 region is CASSLGTGQAYEQYF. CDR3 nucleotide sequence: TGTGCCAGCAGCTTAGGTACCGGACAAGCCTACGAGCAGTACTTC. The chain links TRBV7-2 to TRBJ2-7; possible D gene TRBD1, 5 bases. The CDR3 has 15 amino acids. Trimming took off 1 base at V and 2 bases at J, with 12 bases between the two ends. Germline CDR1 and CDR2: SGHTA and FQGNSA.

V usage is TRBV10-3 and J usage is TRBJ2-3; no reliable D call. The CDR3 consists of 16 residues. With 3 bases removed from V and 2 bases from J, the gap between germline ends came to 15 bases. Germline V gene sequence: CDR1 ENHRY, CDR2 SYGVKD. The CDR3: CAISDPRSEITDTQYF. In nucleotides, the CDR3 is TGTGCCATCAGTGACCCTAGGAGTGAAATCACAGATACGCAGTATTTT.

V usage is TRBV7-2 and J usage is TRBJ2-5; D might be TRBD1 (6 bases). Germline values: CDR1 SGHTA, CDR2 FQGNSA. The V end lost 5 bases, the J end lost 2 bases, and 15 bases lay between the germline ends. The CDR3 has 15 residues. The chain's CDR3 is CASSPRGTKQETQYF. In DNA form, the CDR3 reads TGTGCCAGCAGCCCCAGAGGGACAAAACAAGAGACCCAGTACTTC. Drawing the rest from reference TRBV7-2 and TRBJ2-5, the complete variable domain is GAGVSQSPSNKVTEKGKDVELRCDPISGHTALYWYRQSLGQGLEFLIYFQGNSAPDKSGLPSDRFSAERTGGSVSTLTIQRTQQEDSAVYLCASSPRGTKQETQYFGPGTRLLVL.

J is TRBJ2-1 and V is TRBV27; the D is unclear. V was trimmed by 6 bases and J by 0 bases, leaving 12 bases between them. This CDR3 is built from 15 residues. CDR1 is MNHEY, CDR2 SMNVEV, per germline (reference sequence). CDR3: CASSKGPSSYNEQFF. The CDR3, as DNA: TGTGCCAGCAGCAAAGGGCCAAGCTCCTACAATGAGCAGTTCTTC.

This clone has a single count. A read error may produce the germline difference seen at one junction end. The chain combines TRBV7-7 with TRBJ2-5, with D tentatively TRBD1 (7 bases). Germline V CDR1 and CDR2: SSHAT, FNYEAQ (reference sequence). The length of the CDR3 is 15 residues. The CDR3 loop reads CASSLGRTSGGTQYF. The CDR3, as DNA: TGTGCTAGCAGCTTAGGGAGGACATCAGGGGGGACCCAGTACTTC.

The rearrangement uses TRBV5-1 and TRBJ2-5; D unresolved. CDR3 length equals 14 residues. V lost 0 bases and J 4 bases, leaving 10 bases between the germline ends. From germline, CDR1 is SGHRS and CDR2 YFSETQ. This CDR3 reads CASSLDGKRETQYF. CDR3 DNA sequence: TGCGCCAGCAGCTTGGATGGGAAACGAGAGACCCAGTACTTC.

The chain uses TRBV11-1 and TRBJ2-5; TRBD2 might be the D (5 bases). Germline V gene data show CDR1 as SGHAT and CDR2 as FQDESV (reference sequence). CDR3 length: 15 residues. Trimming took off 4 bases at V and 5 bases at J, with 17 bases between the two ends. The CDR3 loop is CASSSEAAAQETQYF. In DNA, the CDR3 is TGTGCCAGCAGCTCAGAAGCGGCGGCCCAGGAGACCCAGTACTTC.

The chain carries TRBV7-3 and TRBJ2-3, with TRBD2 matching 11 bases. The CDR3 has 16 residues. V lost 3 bases to trimming and J lost 2 bases; unmatched junction nucleotides: 4. Germline CDR1 and CDR2: SGHTA and FQGTGA. CDR3 protein: CASSLTSGTYTDTQYF. In nucleotides, the CDR3 is TGTGCCAGCAGCTTGACTAGCGGGACTTACACAGATACGCAGTATTTT.

This clone was found a few times. The J gene is TRBJ2-5, the V gene TRBV29-1, with a tentative D call TRBD2 (5 bases). V shed 5 bases and J shed 4 bases, with 14 bases lying between them. There are 13 residues in the CDR3. CDR1 and CDR2 (germline): SQVTM, ANQGSEA. CDR3 sequence reads: CSVRASSRETQYF. The CDR3 coding sequence is TGCAGCGTTCGGGCTAGCTCCCGAGAGACCCAGTACTTC.

This clone was seen ten or more times. Other nucleotide sequences from this sample produce the same CDR3. V is TRBV28 and J is TRBJ1-2; D gene unclear. The CDR3 totals 15 residues. Deletions cut 1 base from V and 1 base from J, with 10 bases between. CDR1 is MDHEN, CDR2 SYDVKM, per germline. This CDR3 is CASSLSPRNNYGYTF. DNA of the CDR3: TGTGCCAGCAGTTTATCACCGCGGAATAACTATGGCTACACCTTC.

This clone was seen more than once but under ten times. V is TRBV7-2 and J is TRBJ2-7; 9 nucleotides align to TRBD2. The V segment lost 3 bases and the J segment 6 bases; nucleotides outside the gene matches: 9. This CDR3 contains 15 residues. Germline V lookup: CDR1 SGHTA, CDR2 FQGNSA. CDR3 sequence (DNA): TGTGCCAGCAGCTTCATCGGGACTAGCTCATCCGAGCAGTACTTC. It yields the protein CASSFIGTSSSEQYF. The complete variable domain, with remaining parts taken from reference TRBV7-2 and TRBJ2-7, reads GAGVSQSPSNKVTEKGKDVELRCDPISGHTALYWYRQSLGQGLEFLIYFQGNSAPDKSGLPSDRFSAERTGGSVSTLTIQRTQQEDSAVYLCASSFIGTSSSEQYFGPGTRLTVT.

The chain uses TRBV6-5 and TRBJ2-5; tentatively, D is TRBD1 (6 bases). The V and J ends lost 0 bases and 4 bases respectively, with 12 bases between them. Germline CDR1 is MNHEY and CDR2 is SVGAGI. The CDR3 covers 15 residues. Here the CDR3 DNA reads TGTGCCAGCAGTTACTCGGGGGCGAGAGGAGAGACCCAGTACTTC. Translation gives CASSYSGARGETQYF.

This chain connects TRBV2 to TRBJ2-5; no firm D call. CDR1 is SNHLY and CDR2 is FYNNEI in the germline V gene. The CDR3 has 14 residues. V lost 0 bases to trimming and J lost 0 bases, with 5 bases between them. CDR3 in amino acids: CASSEAQHQETQYF. CDR3 DNA sequence: TGTGCCAGCAGTGAAGCCCAACACCAAGAGACCCAGTACTTC. Variable domain in full (rest from reference TRBV2 and TRBJ2-5): EPEVTQTPSHQVTQMGQEVILRCVPISNHLYFYWYRQILGQKVEFLVSFYNNEISEKSEIFDDQFSVERPDGSNFTLKIRSTKLEDSAMYFCASSEAQHQETQYFGPGTRLLVL.

The rearrangement joins TRBV15 to TRBJ2-1, with 13 nucleotides matching TRBD2. CDR3 length: 16 residues. The V gene's germline CDR1 is LNHNV and CDR2 YYDKDF (reference sequence). The V gene end was trimmed by 5 bases and the J gene end by 2 bases; junction bases not matched to a gene: 3. DNA of the CDR3: TGTGCCACCAGCTCGGGACTAGCGGGAACCTACAATGAGCAGTTCTTC. It yields the protein CATSSGLAGTYNEQFF.

The V call is TRBV19, the J call TRBJ1-5; D remains ambiguous. V dropped 3 bases and J dropped 4 bases, with 16 bases sitting between them. The CDR3 is 16 residues long. Germline V gene lookup returns CDR1 LNHDA and CDR2 SQIVND (reference sequence). The CDR3 nucleotides read TGTGCCAGTAGTATCCCGGAGCTACTGCGGAATCAGCCCCAGCATTTT. It encodes CASSIPELLRNQPQHF.

This clone showed up just a few times. The V and J genes are TRBV29-1 and TRBJ2-2; tentative D call: TRBD1 (6 bases). This CDR3 has 15 residues. Per the germline V gene, CDR1 is SQVTM and CDR2 is ANQGSEA. V shed 6 bases and J shed 0 bases, with 14 bases lying between them. The CDR3, as DNA: TGCAGCGTCCTCCCTGGGACATCGAACACCGGGGAGCTGTTTTTT. Translating gives CSVLPGTSNTGELFF.

This clone was seen a handful of times. The chain is built from TRBV7-3 and TRBJ1-5; D possibly corresponds to TRBD1 (5 bases). V was clipped by 2 bases and J by 0 bases, with 14 bases between them. The germline CDR1 and CDR2 sequences are SGHTA and FQGTGA. The CDR3 extends over 17 amino acids. The chain's CDR3 is CASSLALTGGSNQPQHF. The CDR3 DNA reads TGTGCCAGCAGCTTAGCGCTAACAGGAGGTAGCAATCAGCCCCAGCATTTT.

V is TRBV5-1 and J is TRBJ2-2, with 8 bases matching TRBD1. After removal of 5 bases from V and 0 bases from J, the junction contained 0 bases not matched to a gene. The CDR3 totals 14 residues. The germline V gene encodes CDR1 SGHRS and CDR2 YFSETQ. The chain's CDR3 is CASRDRANTGELFF. CDR3 DNA: TGCGCCAGCAGGGACAGGGCGAACACCGGGGAGCTGTTTTTT.

V is TRBV7-3 and J is TRBJ2-1; TRBD1 is a possible D gene (5 bases). CDR1 and CDR2 (germline): SGHTA, FQGTGA. V dropped 5 bases and J dropped 14 bases, with 16 bases sitting between them. This CDR3 comprises 12 residues. In DNA, the CDR3 is TGTGCCAGCAGCCTCCCAAGACAGCCAAAGTTCTTC. Its translation: CASSLPRQPKFF.

The CDR3 sequence is CAWGGVGSYEQYF. As DNA, the CDR3 is TGTGCCTGGGGCGGGGTTGGCTCCTACGAGCAGTACTTC. The chain uses TRBV30 and TRBJ2-7, with D tentatively TRBD2 (6 bases). Trimming took 5 bases from V and 0 from J, leaving 11 bases between them. Germline-derived CDR1 and CDR2 are GTSNPN and SVGIG (reference sequence). The CDR3 is 13 amino acids.

J is TRBJ2-3 and V is TRBV29-1; TRBD1 agrees at 7 bases. Per germline, CDR1 SQVTM and CDR2 ANQGSEA. The junction had 3 bases not matched to a gene; V was cut back by 3 bases and J by 0 bases. CDR3 length: 14 amino acids. CDR3 in amino acids: CSVDTGASTDTQYF. The CDR3 bases are TGCAGCGTTGATACAGGGGCTAGCACAGATACGCAGTATTTT.

The V call is TRBV5-1, the J call TRBJ2-3; possibly TRBD1 for D (7 bases). Germline lookup yields CDR1 SGHRS and CDR2 YFSETQ. This CDR3 has 13 residues. Trimming pared 0 bases from V and 8 bases from J, leaving 10 bases between. The CDR3 loop is CASSLDRGGTQYF. The CDR3 nucleotides read TGCGCCAGCAGCTTGGACAGGGGAGGTACGCAGTATTTT.

The chain combines TRBV5-1 with TRBJ2-7, with TRBD1 matching over 9 bases. The CDR3 has 15 residues. V gave up 4 bases and J gave up 6 bases; unmatched junction bases: 11. CDR1 and CDR2 from the germline V gene are SGHRS and YFSETQ. The CDR3 DNA follows: TGCGCCAGCAGCACCGCACCGGGACAGGGACGCGAGCAGTACTTC. Translation: CASSTAPGQGREQYF.